This TCR beta chain was identified during a study of Graves' ophthalmopathy and Graves' hyperthyroidism. The TCR beta CDR3 regions underwent amplification from RNA transcripts. The workflow started with a first-round RT-PCR run with HTBI primers and then moved on to a second-round multiplex PCR. A single record per CDR3 protein comes from TCRdb applying MiXCR to the multiplex PCR reads. The profile shows about 480,000 distinct CDR3 sequences, about 15% of them singletons. The clonotype originates from a woman under 40 with Graves' ophthalmopathy. What was sequenced was blood.

CDR3 nucleotide sequence: TGTGCCACCCCTGATAGCGGGAGGGCCACCGGGGAGCTGTTTTTT. It specifies CATPDSGRATGELFF. The chain combines TRBV7-9 with TRBJ2-2; 11 bases line up with TRBD2. Germline CDR1 reads SEHNR; CDR2 reads FQNEAQ (reference sequence). The CDR3 has 15 amino acids. V was clipped by 10 bases and J by 4 bases; unmatched bases: 8.